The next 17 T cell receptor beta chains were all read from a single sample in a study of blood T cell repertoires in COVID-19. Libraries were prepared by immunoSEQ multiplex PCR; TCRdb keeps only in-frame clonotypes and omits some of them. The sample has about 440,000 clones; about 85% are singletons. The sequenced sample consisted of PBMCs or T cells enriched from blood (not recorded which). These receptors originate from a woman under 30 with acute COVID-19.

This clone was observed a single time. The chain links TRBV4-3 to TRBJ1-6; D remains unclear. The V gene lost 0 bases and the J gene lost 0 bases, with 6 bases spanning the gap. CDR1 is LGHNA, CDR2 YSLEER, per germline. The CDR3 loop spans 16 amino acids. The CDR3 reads CASSQDSSSYNSPLHF. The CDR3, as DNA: TGCGCCAGCAGCCAAGACTCGAGCTCCTATAATTCACCCCTCCACTTT.

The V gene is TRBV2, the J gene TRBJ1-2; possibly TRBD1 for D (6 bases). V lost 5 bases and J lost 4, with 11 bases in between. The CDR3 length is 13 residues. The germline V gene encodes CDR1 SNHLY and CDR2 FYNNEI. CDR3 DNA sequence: TGTGCCAGCAGTAAACAGGGCACCTATGGCTACACCTTC. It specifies CASSKQGTYGYTF.

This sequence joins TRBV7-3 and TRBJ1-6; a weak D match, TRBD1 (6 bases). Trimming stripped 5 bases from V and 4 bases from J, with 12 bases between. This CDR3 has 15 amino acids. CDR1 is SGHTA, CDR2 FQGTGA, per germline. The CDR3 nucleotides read TGTGCCAGCAGCACAGGGACCGCTTATAATTCACCCCTCCACTTT. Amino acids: CASSTGTAYNSPLHF. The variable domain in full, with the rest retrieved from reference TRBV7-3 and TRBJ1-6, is GAGVSQTPSNKVTEKGKYVELRCDPISGHTALYWYRQSLGQGPEFLIYFQGTGAADDSGLPNDRFFAVRPEGSVSTLKIQRTERGDSAVYLCASSTGTAYNSPLHFGNGTRLTVT.

This CDR3 reads CASDPGDQPQHF. The CDR3 nucleotides read TGTGCCTCCGACCCAGGGGATCAGCCCCAGCATTTT. The chain is built from TRBV2 and TRBJ1-5; D is possibly TRBD1 (6 bases). V was clipped by 11 bases and J by 5 bases, with 13 bases between them. This CDR3 comprises 12 residues. Germline CDR1 and CDR2: SNHLY and FYNNEI.

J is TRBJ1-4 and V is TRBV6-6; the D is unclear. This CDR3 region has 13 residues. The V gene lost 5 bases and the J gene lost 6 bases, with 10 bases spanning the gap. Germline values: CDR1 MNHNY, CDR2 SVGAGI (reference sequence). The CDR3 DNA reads TGTGCCAGCAGTCCCCCCGGGGATGAAAAACTGTTTTTT. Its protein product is CASSPPGDEKLFF.

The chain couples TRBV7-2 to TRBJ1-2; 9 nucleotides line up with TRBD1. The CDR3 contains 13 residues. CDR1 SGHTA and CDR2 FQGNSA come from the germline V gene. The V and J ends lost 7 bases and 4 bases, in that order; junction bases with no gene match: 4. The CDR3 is CASTSQGAYGYTF. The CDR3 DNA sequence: TGTGCCAGCACCTCACAGGGGGCCTATGGCTACACCTTC.

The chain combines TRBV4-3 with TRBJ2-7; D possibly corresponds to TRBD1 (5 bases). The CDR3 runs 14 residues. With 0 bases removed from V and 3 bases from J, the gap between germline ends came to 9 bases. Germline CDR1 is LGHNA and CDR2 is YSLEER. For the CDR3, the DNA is TGCGCCAGCAGCCAAGAATTACAGGACTACGAGCAGTACTTC. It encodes CASSQELQDYEQYF.

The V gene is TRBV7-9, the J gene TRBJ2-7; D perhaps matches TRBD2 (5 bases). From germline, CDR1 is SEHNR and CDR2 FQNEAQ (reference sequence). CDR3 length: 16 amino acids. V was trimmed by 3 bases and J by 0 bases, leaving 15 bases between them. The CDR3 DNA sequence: TGTGCCAGCAGCTTCGCCCGGGCGAGCGGCTCCTACGAGCAGTACTTC. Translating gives CASSFARASGSYEQYF.

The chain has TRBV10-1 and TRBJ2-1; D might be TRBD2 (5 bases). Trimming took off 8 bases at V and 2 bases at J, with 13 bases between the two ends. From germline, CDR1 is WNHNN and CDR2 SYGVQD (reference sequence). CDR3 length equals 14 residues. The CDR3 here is CASAGSTTYNEQFF. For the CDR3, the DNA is TGCGCCAGCGCGGGCTCAACGACCTACAATGAGCAGTTCTTC.

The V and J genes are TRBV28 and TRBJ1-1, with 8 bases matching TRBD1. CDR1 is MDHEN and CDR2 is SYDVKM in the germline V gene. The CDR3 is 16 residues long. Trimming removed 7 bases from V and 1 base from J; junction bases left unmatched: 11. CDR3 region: CASTPSQGAANTEAFF. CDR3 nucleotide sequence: TGTGCCAGCACCCCCTCCCAGGGGGCTGCGAACACTGAAGCTTTCTTT.

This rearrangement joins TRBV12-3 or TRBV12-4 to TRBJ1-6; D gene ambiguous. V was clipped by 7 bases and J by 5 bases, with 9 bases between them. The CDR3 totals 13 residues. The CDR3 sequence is CASTDGDNSPLHF. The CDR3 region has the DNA TGTGCCAGCACCGACGGAGATAATTCACCCCTCCACTTT.

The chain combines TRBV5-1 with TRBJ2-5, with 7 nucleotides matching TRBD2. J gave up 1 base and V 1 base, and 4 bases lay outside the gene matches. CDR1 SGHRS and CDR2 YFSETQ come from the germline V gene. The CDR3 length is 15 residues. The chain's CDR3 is CASSLNPGGQETQYF. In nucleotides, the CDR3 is TGCGCCAGCAGCTTGAATCCGGGGGGCCAAGAGACCCAGTACTTC.

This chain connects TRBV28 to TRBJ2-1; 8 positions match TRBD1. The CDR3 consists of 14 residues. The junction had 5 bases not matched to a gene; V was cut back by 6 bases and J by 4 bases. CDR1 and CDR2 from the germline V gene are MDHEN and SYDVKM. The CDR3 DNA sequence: TGTGCCAGCAGCACCGGGACAGGATACAATGAGCAGTTCTTC. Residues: CASSTGTGYNEQFF.

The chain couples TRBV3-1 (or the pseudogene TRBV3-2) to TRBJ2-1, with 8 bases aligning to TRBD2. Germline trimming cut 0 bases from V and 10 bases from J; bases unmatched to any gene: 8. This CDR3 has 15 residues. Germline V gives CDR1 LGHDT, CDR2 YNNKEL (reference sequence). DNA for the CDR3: TGTGCCAGCAGCCAAGATCACACGGGGGGGCGGGAGCAGTTCTTC. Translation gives CASSQDHTGGREQFF.

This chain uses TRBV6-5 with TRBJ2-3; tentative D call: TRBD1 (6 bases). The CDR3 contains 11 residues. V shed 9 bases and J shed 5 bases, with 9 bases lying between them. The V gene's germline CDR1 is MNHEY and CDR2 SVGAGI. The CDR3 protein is CASQGRDTQYF. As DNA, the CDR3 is TGTGCCAGTCAGGGGAGAGATACGCAGTATTTT.

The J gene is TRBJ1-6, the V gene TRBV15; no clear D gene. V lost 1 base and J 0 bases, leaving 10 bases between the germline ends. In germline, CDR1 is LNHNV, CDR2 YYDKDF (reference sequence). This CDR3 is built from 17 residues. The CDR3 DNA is TGTGCCACCAGCAGAGGTTCGATGAGCTCCTATAATTCACCCCTCCACTTT. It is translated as CATSRGSMSSYNSPLHF.

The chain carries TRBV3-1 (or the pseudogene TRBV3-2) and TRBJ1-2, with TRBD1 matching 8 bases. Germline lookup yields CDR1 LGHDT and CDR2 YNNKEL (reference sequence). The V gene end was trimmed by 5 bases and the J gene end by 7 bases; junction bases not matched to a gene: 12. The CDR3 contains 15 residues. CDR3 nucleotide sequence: TGTGCCAGCAGCTCCTGGGACAGGCCCCGGTCTGGCTACACCTTC. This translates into CASSSWDRPRSGYTF.